The sequence of this T cell receptor beta chain was determined in a study of Ad26.COV2.S vaccination and SARS-CoV-2 variants. The CDR3 has 13 residues. Germline values: CDR1 MNHEY, CDR2 SMNVEV (reference sequence). The V gene lost 1 base and the J gene lost 4 bases, with 7 bases spanning the gap. The repertoire was sequenced with immunoSEQ multiplex PCR; TCRdb's copy has only in-frame clones and lacks some. The sample lists some 400,000 clones, over 75% seen once, with under 2% in the top ten. As to treatment: approximately 18 received Ad26.COV2.S at low or high dose, single or two shots; a few received placebo; per-sample allocation not given. Samples analyzed were those drawn on day 63 after the first vaccine or placebo injection. An Ad26 vector that expressed Wuhan-strain SARS-CoV-2 spike constituted the vaccine.

This specimen was peripheral blood, taken in a trial of Ad26.COV2.S vaccine versus placebo. This chain connects TRBV27 to TRBJ2-5, with D perhaps TRBD2 (6 bases). This TCR came from a person between 18 and 65 years old who received the Ad26.COV2.S COVID-19 vaccine or a placebo. For the CDR3, the DNA is TGTGCCAGCAGTTTATGGGGAGGAGAGACCCAGTACTTC. This encodes CASSLWGGETQYF.